The T cell receptor beta chain described here comes from a study of lung T cells in sarcoidosis with Löfgren's syndrome. Study background: CD4+ T cells build up in sarcoidosis bronchoalveolar lavage fluid.

MiXCR was run by TCRdb on the reads, yielding one entry per CDR3 protein. The table shows some 18,000 distinct CDR3 sequences, with roughly a fifth occurring only once. This clonotype was detected many times. This sequence originates from a human donor with sarcoidosis (Löfgren's syndrome or another form), or a control subject (not recorded which). The sample consisted of CD4+ T cells from PBMCs.

The CDR3 nucleotides read TGTGCCAGCAGCCCAGACAGGGGGTACGAGCAGTACTTC. Protein sequence: CASSPDRGYEQYF. This sequence joins TRBV7-2 and TRBJ2-7; the match to TRBD1 covers 9 bases. The CDR3 covers 13 residues. The germline CDR1 and CDR2 sequences are SGHTA and FQGNSA. The V segment lost 5 bases and the J segment 4 bases; nucleotides outside the gene matches: 3.